The 10 T cell receptor beta chains reported below all come from one sample, sequenced in a study of beta chain features in type 1 diabetes. The investigators reverse transcribed all of the isolated RNA, so they sequenced expressed TCRB transcripts. Repertoires were generated with immunoSEQ multiplex PCR, while TCRdb's copy carries only in-frame clones and drops some. The sample has about 160,000 clones; 7.5% to 10% are singletons. The sample was central memory CD4+ T cells from blood. Source of these receptors: a man between 18 and 35 years old in good health.

The J gene is TRBJ2-7, the V gene TRBV6-6; 9 nucleotides align to TRBD1. This CDR3 has 13 residues. J gave up 10 bases and V 7 bases, and 11 bases lay outside the gene matches. The germline V gene encodes CDR1 MNHNY and CDR2 SVGAGI (reference sequence). CDR3 bases: TGTGCCAGCACCCCGACAGGGGGTTCGGTTCAGTACTTC. Translated, it gives CASTPTGGSVQYF.

This clone was counted many times. The CDR3 loop is CASSFNQRETQYF. DNA of the CDR3: TGTGCCAGCAGCTTCAACCAGCGAGAGACCCAGTACTTC. The rearrangement joins TRBV7-2 to TRBJ2-5, with no clear D. This CDR3 contains 13 residues. With 3 bases removed from V and 4 bases from J, the gap between germline ends came to 9 bases. Germline V gene data show CDR1 as SGHTA and CDR2 as FQGNSA.

This clone was detected a few times. The chain links TRBV2 to TRBJ2-7; 9 bases agree with TRBD1. The V gene's germline CDR1 is SNHLY and CDR2 FYNNEI. Trimming cost V 7 bases and J 7 bases; bases outside gene matches: 14. The CDR3 is made up of 15 amino acids. This CDR3 is CASMTEGTGLREQYF. Written as DNA, the CDR3 is TGTGCCAGCATGACCGAAGGGACAGGGCTGCGGGAGCAGTACTTC.

This clone was seen a few times. The CDR3 is CSGFRQGTNTEAFF. The CDR3 region has the DNA TGCAGCGGCTTCCGACAGGGAACGAACACTGAAGCTTTCTTT. This chain connects TRBV29-1 to TRBJ1-1; TRBD1 agrees at 7 bases. J lost 1 base, V lost 7 bases, and 9 bases had no gene match. This CDR3 is built from 14 residues. Germline V gives CDR1 SQVTM, CDR2 ANQGSEA. The full variable domain, completed using reference TRBV29-1 and TRBJ1-1, is SAVISQKPSRDICQRGTSLTIQCQVDSQVTMMFWYRQQPGQSLTLIATANQGSEATYESGFVIDKFPISRPNLTFSTLTVSNMSPEDSSIYLCSGFRQGTNTEAFFGQGTRLTVV.

This clone has more than one count but fewer than ten. The CDR3 DNA reads TGTGCCAGCAGCTTCGCCGGTCACTATGGCTACACCTTC. As protein: CASSFAGHYGYTF. V is TRBV7-2 and J is TRBJ1-2; D is unclear. Germline CDR1 SGHTA, CDR2 FQGNSA. The V end was cut by 3 bases, the J end by 3 bases, with 8 bases between. This CDR3 spans 13 amino acids. Full variable domain (remainder filled in from reference TRBV7-2 and TRBJ1-2): GAGVSQSPSNKVTEKGKDVELRCDPISGHTALYWYRQSLGQGLEFLIYFQGNSAPDKSGLPSDRFSAERTGGSVSTLTIQRTQQEDSAVYLCASSFAGHYGYTFGSGTRLTVV.

This clone has just a few counts. The chain employs TRBV7-3 and TRBJ1-1; D unclear. From germline, CDR1 is SGHTA and CDR2 FQGTGA. The CDR3 length is 14 residues. The germline V and J ends were trimmed by 5 bases and 1 base, with 11 bases remaining between them. CDR3 in DNA: TGTGCCAGCAGCGCCGTGGGAGAGAACACTGAAGCTTTCTTT. This translates into CASSAVGENTEAFF.

The chain recombines TRBV25-1 with TRBJ2-7, with 8 bases identical to TRBD2. Judging by the DNA end, TRBJ2-1 fits better; the J call may be wrong. Per the germline V gene, CDR1 is MGHDK and CDR2 is SYGVNS. This CDR3 is built from 14 residues. The CDR3 here is CASRVAGGYNEQFF. The CDR3 DNA reads TGTGCCAGCAGAGTGGCGGGAGGCTACAATGAGCAGTTCTTC.

This chain joins TRBV30 and TRBJ2-1, with D possibly being TRBD1 (6 bases). The CDR3 contains 14 residues. Looked up from germline, CDR1 is GTSNPN and CDR2 is SVGIG (reference sequence). V lost 5 bases and J lost 4, with 15 bases in between. The CDR3 DNA is TGTGCCTGGGTCAACAGGGTGCCGTACAATGAGCAGTTCTTC. It specifies CAWVNRVPYNEQFF.

This clone was seen only a few times. V and J are TRBV30 and TRBJ2-7; TRBD1 matches 9 bases. Germline trimming cut 4 bases from V and 3 bases from J; bases unmatched to any gene: 1. CDR1 is GTSNPN, CDR2 SVGIG, per germline (reference sequence). CDR3 length: 12 amino acids. DNA for the CDR3: TGTGCCTGGACGGGACAGGGCTACGAGCAGTACTTC. It specifies CAWTGQGYEQYF.

The J gene is TRBJ2-1, the V gene TRBV12-5; TRBD2 aligns across 7 bases. V was clipped by 6 bases and J by 4 bases; unmatched bases: 6. The V gene's germline CDR1 is LGHNT and CDR2 FRNRAP. CDR3 length: 14 amino acids. CDR3 loop: CASGRFGGYNEQFF. As DNA, the CDR3 is TGTGCTAGTGGCCGCTTCGGGGGGTACAATGAGCAGTTCTTC.